This T cell receptor (beta chain) was obtained from a study of cytomegalovirus exposure and HLA in healthy donors. For the study at large: The roughly 130 validation repertoires were reported in a later analysis to have been generated on the same platform as the roughly 700 first-cohort repertoires. Points from the study as a whole: The study flagged 150 to 200 TCR beta chains as cytomegalovirus-associated. A subsequent analysis found that TCR clusters from the first cohort also tended to co-occur in the 130 or so validation repertoires, with approximately 94% of cluster scores above 0. Reported performance of the classifier showed diagnosis of cytomegalovirus status with high specificity and sensitivity.

Germline CDR1 SGHRS, CDR2 YFSETQ. Losses at the gene ends were 9 bases for V and 3 bases for J; bases not matched to a gene: 7. The CDR3 contains 13 residues. Profiling relied on immunoSEQ multiplex PCR, and the TCRdb table lists in-frame clones only, not all of them. The table shows 250,000 or so clones, with roughly nine tenths occurring only once. As concerns this clone: What it recognizes is unknown.

The sequenced sample was PBMCs. The chain joins TRBV5-1 to TRBJ2-5; 8 nucleotides align to TRBD1. This TCR was recovered from a man aged 18-30 years in good health and CMV-seropositive. CDR3 region: CATRQGTEETQYF. CDR3 DNA sequence: TGCGCCACCAGACAGGGGACGGAAGAGACCCAGTACTTC.